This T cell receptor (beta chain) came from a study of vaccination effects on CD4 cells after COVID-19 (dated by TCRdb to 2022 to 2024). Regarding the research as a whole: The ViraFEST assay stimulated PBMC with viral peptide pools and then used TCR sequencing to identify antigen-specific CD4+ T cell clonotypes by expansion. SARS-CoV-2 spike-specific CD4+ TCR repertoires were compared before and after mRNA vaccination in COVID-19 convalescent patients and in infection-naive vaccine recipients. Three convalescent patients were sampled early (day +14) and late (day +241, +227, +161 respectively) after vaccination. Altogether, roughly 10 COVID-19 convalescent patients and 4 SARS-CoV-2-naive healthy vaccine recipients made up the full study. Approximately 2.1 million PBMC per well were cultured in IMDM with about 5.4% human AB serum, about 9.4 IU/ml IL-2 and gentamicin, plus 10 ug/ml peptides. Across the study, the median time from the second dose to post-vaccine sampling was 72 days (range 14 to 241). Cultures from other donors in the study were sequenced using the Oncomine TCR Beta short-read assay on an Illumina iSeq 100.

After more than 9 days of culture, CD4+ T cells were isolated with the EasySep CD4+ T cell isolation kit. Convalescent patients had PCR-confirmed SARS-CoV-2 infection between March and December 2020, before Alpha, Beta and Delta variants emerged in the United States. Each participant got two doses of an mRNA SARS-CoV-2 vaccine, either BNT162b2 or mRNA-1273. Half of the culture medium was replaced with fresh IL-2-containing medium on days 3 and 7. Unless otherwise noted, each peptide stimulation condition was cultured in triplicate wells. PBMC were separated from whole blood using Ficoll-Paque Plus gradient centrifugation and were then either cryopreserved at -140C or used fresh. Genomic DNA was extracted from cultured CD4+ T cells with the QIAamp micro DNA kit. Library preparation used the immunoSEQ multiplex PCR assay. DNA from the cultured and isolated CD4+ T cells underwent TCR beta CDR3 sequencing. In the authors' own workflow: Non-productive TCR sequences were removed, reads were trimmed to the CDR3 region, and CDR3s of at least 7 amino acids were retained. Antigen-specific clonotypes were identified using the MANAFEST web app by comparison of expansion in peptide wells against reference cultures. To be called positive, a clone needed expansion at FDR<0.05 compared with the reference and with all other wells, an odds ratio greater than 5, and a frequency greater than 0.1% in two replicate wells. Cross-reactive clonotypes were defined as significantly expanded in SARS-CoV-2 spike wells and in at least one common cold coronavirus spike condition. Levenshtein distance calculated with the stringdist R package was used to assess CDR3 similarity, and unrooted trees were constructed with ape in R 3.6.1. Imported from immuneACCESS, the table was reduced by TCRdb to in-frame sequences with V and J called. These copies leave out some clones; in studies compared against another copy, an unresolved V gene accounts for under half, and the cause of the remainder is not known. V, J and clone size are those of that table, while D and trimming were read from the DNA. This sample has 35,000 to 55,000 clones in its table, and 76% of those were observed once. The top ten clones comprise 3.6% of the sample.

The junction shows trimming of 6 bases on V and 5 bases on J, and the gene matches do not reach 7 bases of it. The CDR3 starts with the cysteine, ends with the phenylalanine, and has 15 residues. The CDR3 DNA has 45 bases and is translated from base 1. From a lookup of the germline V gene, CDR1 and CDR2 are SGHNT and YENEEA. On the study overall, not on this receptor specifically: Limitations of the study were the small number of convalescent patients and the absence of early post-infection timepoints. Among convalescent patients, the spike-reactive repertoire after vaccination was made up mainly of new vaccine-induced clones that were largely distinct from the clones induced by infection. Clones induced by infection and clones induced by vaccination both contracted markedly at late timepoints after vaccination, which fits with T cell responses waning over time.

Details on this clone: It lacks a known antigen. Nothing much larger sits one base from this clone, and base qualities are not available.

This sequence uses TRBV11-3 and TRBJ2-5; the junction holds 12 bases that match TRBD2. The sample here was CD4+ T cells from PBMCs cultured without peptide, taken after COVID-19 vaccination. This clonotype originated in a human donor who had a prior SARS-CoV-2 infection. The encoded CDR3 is CASSSGLAGLETQYF. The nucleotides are TGTGCCAGCAGTTCCGGACTAGCGGGATTGGAGACCCAGTACTTC.